What follows is one T cell receptor beta chain and its context. Some clones are missing from TCRdb's copy, which holds only in-frame ones; the method was immunoSEQ multiplex PCR. The table lists 10,000 to 13,000 clones, about four fifths of them singletons. These data originate in a study of PD-1 and CTLA-4 blockade in melanoma. Trimming removed 1 base at V and 0 bases at J, with 6 bases between. In germline, CDR1 is SEHNR, CDR2 FQNEAQ (reference sequence). The CDR3 is 14 residues long. The origin of this receptor is a human donor with melanoma. The chain combines TRBV7-9 with TRBJ1-1, with D uncertain. The sequenced sample was CD8+ T cells from peripheral blood, obtained from a patient given anti-PD-1 treatment. DNA of the CDR3: TGTGCCAGCAGCTTAGAGAACGTGAACACTGAAGCTTTCTTT. As protein: CASSLENVNTEAFF. The full variable domain, in which reference TRBV7-9 and TRBJ1-1 provide the parts outside the CDR3, is DTGVSQNPRHKITKRGQNVTFRCDPISEHNRLYWYRQTLGQGPEFLTYFQNEAQLEKSRLLSDRFSAERPKGSFSTLEIQRTEQGDSAMYLCASSLENVNTEAFFGQGTRLTVV.